The T cell receptor beta chain under discussion was sequenced for a study of beta chain features in type 1 diabetes (dated by TCRdb to the late 2010s). General notes on the study: Mean age, gender distribution, total cell number and subset yield did not differ between patients and healthy donors. Across all samples, 90 million to 130 million sorted cells were examined, and cell number per subset correlated strongly with RNA yield. The study compared TCRB repertoires of sorted circulating CD4+ T cell subsets between recently diagnosed type 1 diabetes patients and matched healthy donors. Naive and central memory subsets were obtained from all 30 or so donors, but regulatory and stem cell-like memory subsets were isolated from only 8 patients and roughly 8 healthy donors. Overall study outcomes, separate from this receptor: Because small numbers of individuals were included in the HLA sub-analyses, any influence of HLA type on TCRB rearrangement was left unresolved. Because cDNA rather than genomic DNA was sequenced, highly expressing activated cells could have been over-represented, although no difference in activation and CD3 levels was found between groups. At VDJ recombination sites, patients with type 1 diabetes made fewer insertions and deleted more nucleotides, a pattern implying thymic rearrangement abnormalities. Naive, central memory and regulatory TCRB repertoires appeared to be more alike among patients than among healthy donors. A moderate but significant shortening of TCRB CDR3 length was observed in type 1 diabetes patients in all four CD4+ subsets. PCR may preferentially amplify shorter templates, but because patient and control samples were amplified and corrected together, any resulting skew would affect both groups equally.

Each donor gave one peripheral blood draw, averaging approximately 110 mL, which was collected into heparinised tubes. A BD FACSAria II was used to sort naive, central memory, regulatory and stem cell-like memory CD4+ T cells with a panel that included CD45RO, CCR7, CD25, CD127, CD95 and CD27. All sorted populations exceeded 95% purity. PBMCs were separated immediately by Lymphoprep density gradient centrifugation and were stained directly, without being cultured. So that batch effects would be minimized, each experiment stained and sorted samples in pairs, pairing one healthy donor with one patient. Concerning this clone: Its antigen is not yet known. There are no base qualities to consult, and no much larger clone falls within one base.

The entire isolated RNA was reverse transcribed using the High Capacity cDNA Reverse Transcription Kit, and thus expressed TCRB transcripts were sequenced. Deep immunoSEQ sequencing was performed on naive, central memory and regulatory T cell samples, with an average of about 4 million total reads per sample. Sorted cells were lysed in RLT buffer and RNA was extracted with DNase-treated RNeasy Micro or Mini kits, depending on cell number. To prevent cross-contamination, every cell subset was processed on its own, while patient and healthy donor samples were processed together. The immunoSEQ multiplex PCR was used to amplify TCRB sequences from cDNA, yielding 87-bp fragments that span the CDR3 region. Sequencing of the amplicons was performed on the Illumina HiSeq platform. The published analysis was carried out like this. Synthetic template baselines were used to correct PCR bias computationally, reads within Hamming distance 2 were collapsed, and singletons that could not be merged were discarded. By aligning reads against IMGT, V, D and J genes, CDR3 length, and insertions or deletions at six rearrangement sites were assigned. Within each subset, clonotype counts were normalized to sorted cell number, and only after that were true diversity and Gini coefficients computed with the tcR R package. The overlap coefficient, calculated on TCRB nucleotide sequences, was used to measure repertoire sharing. The immuneACCESS repertoire file appears here via TCRdb, limited to in-frame rearrangements. These files lack a portion of the clones; in checked studies, under half of the deficit traces to unresolved V genes, and the cause of the others is not known. V and J calls and clone size are those listed in that table; D and trimming were worked out from the DNA. This sample comprises under 400,000 clones, roughly 15% of them detected only once. The ten largest clones represent approximately 7% of the sample.

This receptor was identified in a man in his thirties or forties in good health. Source material: central memory CD4+ T cells from blood.

The nucleotides read TGTGCCAGCAGCCAGGGCCCCACAGATACGCAGTATTTT. It is translated as CASSQGPTDTQYF. The V and J segments used are TRBV5-6 and TRBJ2-3; a tentative D call is TRBD1 (5 bases match). From the germline V gene, CDR1 is SGHDT and CDR2 is YYEEEE. Including the terminal cysteine and phenylalanine, the CDR3 comprises 13 residues. Here the CDR3 DNA is all that survives: 39 bases in frame from base 1. The trim is 4 bases for V and 2 bases for J, with a gap of 8 bases between the germline ends.